This record looks at one T cell receptor beta chain sequence and its context. Its cognate antigen is unknown. The CDR3 extends over 14 amino acids. Deletions cut 4 bases from V and 7 bases from J, with 17 bases between. The germline CDR1 and CDR2 sequences are SGHRS and YFSETQ. As the method for making TCR beta libraries, quantitative 5'-RACE with molecular barcodes was used. TCRdb redid the calling of the 5' RACE reads with MiXCR, one entry per CDR3 protein. The repertoire has 300,000 to 350,000 distinct CDR3 sequences, 11% of them found once; the top ten carry roughly 9.2%. The sample originates from a study of CD8 T cells in ankylosing spondylitis. Study-level findings and limits: Existing reports had already noted some motif variants in reactive arthritis synovial fluid and blood. CD8+ disease-linked clones were present at relatively low frequencies in blood.

The chain combines TRBV5-1 with TRBJ2-5; D possibly corresponds to TRBD1 (6 bases). Sequencing was done on a sample of blood, either unsorted or a sorted T cell fraction (not recorded which). The receptor was isolated from a female donor with ankylosing spondylitis or in good health (not recorded which). The CDR3: CASSIKDRDGTQYF. CDR3 bases: TGCGCCAGCAGCATCAAGGACAGAGACGGGACCCAGTACTTC.